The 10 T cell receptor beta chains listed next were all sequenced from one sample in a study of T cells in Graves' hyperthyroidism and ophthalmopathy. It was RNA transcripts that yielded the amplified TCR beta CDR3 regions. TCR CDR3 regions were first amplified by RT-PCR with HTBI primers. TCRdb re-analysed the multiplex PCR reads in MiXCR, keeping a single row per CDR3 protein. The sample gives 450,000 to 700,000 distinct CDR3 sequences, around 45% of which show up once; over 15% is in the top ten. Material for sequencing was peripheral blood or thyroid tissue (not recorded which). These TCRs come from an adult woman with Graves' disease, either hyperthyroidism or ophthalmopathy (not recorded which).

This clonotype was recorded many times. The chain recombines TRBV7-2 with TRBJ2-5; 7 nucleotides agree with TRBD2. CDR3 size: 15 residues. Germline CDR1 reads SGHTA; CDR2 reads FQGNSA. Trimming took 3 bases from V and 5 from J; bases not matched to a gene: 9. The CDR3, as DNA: TGTGCCAGCAGCTTGGGGCGGGGAGGGAGTGAGACCCAGTACTTC. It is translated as CASSLGRGGSETQYF.

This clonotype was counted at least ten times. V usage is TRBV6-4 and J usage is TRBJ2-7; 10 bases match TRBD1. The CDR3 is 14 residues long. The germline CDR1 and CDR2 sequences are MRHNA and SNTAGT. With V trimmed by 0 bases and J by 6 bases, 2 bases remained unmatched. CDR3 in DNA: TGTGCCAGCAGTGACTCGGGACAGGGGTTCGAGCAGTACTTC. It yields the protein CASSDSGQGFEQYF.

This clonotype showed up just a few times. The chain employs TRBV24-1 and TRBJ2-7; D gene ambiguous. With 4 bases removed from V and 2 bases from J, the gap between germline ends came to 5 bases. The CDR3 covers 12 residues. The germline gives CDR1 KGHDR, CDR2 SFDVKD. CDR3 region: CATSEQTYEQYF. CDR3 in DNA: TGTGCCACCAGTGAGCAAACCTACGAGCAGTACTTC.

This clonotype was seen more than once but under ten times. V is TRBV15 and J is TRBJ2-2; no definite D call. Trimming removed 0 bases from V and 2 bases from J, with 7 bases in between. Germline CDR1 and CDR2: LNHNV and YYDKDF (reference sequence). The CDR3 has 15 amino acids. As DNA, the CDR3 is TGTGCCACCAGCAGAGATCAGGTTAACACCGGGGAGCTGTTTTTT. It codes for CATSRDQVNTGELFF.

The CDR3 is CASSDGYTEAFF. The CDR3, as DNA: TGTGCCAGCAGTGACGGATACACTGAAGCTTTCTTT. The chain links TRBV2 to TRBJ1-1; no firm D call. The CDR3 consists of 12 residues. Germline CDR1 and CDR2: SNHLY and FYNNEI. V lost 3 bases, J lost 3 bases, and 5 bases lay in between. Full variable domain (missing parts from reference TRBV2 and TRBJ1-1): EPEVTQTPSHQVTQMGQEVILRCVPISNHLYFYWYRQILGQKVEFLVSFYNNEISEKSEIFDDQFSVERPDGSNFTLKIRSTKLEDSAMYFCASSDGYTEAFFGQGTRLTVV.

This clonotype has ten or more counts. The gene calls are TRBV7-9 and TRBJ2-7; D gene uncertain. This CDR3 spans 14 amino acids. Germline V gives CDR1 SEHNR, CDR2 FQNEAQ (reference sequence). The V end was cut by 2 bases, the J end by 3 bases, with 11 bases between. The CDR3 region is CASSLTYSLYEQYF. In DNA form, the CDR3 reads TGTGCCAGCAGCTTAACATACAGTCTCTACGAGCAGTACTTC.

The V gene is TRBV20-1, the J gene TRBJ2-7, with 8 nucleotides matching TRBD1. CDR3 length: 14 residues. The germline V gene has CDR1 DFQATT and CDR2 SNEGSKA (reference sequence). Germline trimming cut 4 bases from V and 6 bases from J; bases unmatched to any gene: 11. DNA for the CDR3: TGCAGTGCTACCAGGGACAGGCTGTCTTTCGAGCAGTACTTC. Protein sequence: CSATRDRLSFEQYF.

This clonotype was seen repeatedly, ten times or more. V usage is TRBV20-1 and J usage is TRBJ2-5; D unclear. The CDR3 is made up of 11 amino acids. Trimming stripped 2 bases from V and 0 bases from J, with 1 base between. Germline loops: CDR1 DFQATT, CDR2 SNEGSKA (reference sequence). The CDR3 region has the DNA TGCAGTGCTAGAAACCAAGAGACCCAGTACTTC. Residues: CSARNQETQYF.

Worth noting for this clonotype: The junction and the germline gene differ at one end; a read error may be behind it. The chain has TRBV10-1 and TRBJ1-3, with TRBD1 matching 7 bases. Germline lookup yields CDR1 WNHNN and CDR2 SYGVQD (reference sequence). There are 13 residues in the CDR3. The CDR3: CASSDRGRDTTYF. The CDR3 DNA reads TGCGCCAGCAGTGATAGGGGGCGAGACACCACATATTTT.

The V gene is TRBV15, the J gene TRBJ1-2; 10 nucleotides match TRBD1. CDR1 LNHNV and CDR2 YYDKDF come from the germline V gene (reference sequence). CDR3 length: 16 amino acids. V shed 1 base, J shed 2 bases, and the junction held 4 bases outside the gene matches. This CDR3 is CATSRVGGQGNYGYTF. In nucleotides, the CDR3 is TGTGCCACCAGCAGAGTCGGGGGACAGGGGAACTATGGCTACACCTTC.